Sequencing of this T cell receptor (beta chain) was carried out in a study of T cell responses to AZD1222 COVID-19 vaccine. Repertoires were generated with immunoSEQ multiplex PCR, while TCRdb's copy carries only in-frame clones and drops some. This table has more than 140,000 clones, about 91% appearing once. Germline V lookup: CDR1 SGHTA, CDR2 FQGNSA. The CDR3 extends over 16 amino acids. The J segment lost 5 bases and the V segment lost 1 base, leaving 5 bases of the junction unmatched. The source was peripheral blood, collected on day 0 of MenACWY control vaccination. The chain uses TRBV7-2 and TRBJ2-2, with 9 positions matching TRBD2. The sequence came from an adult in good health. CDR3 bases: TGTGCCAGCAGCTTAGTCGGGCTAGCGGGGACCGGGGAGCTGTTTTTT. Translating it yields CASSLVGLAGTGELFF.